This TCR beta chain comes out of a study of cytomegalovirus exposure and HLA in healthy donors. It was with 60 Vbeta and 13 Jbeta primers that the PCR ran. Sequencing was performed with immunoSEQ multiplex PCR; in TCRdb, only in-frame clones are kept and a portion is missing. The data show around 100,000 clones, around two thirds seen once. This CDR3 spans 16 amino acids. V lost 0 bases and J lost 3; bases outside the gene matches: 7. The table lists this clone with a count of one. The receptor was derived from a man aged 30-40 years in good health and CMV-seropositive. The chain combines TRBV23-1 with TRBJ1-1, with TRBD1 identical over 7 bases. TRBV23-1 is annotated as an ORF whose role is uncertain. Source material: PBMCs. CDR3 DNA sequence: TGCGCCAGCAGTCAATCCGCGACAGGGTACGACACTGAAGCTTTCTTT. As protein: CASSQSATGYDTEAFF.